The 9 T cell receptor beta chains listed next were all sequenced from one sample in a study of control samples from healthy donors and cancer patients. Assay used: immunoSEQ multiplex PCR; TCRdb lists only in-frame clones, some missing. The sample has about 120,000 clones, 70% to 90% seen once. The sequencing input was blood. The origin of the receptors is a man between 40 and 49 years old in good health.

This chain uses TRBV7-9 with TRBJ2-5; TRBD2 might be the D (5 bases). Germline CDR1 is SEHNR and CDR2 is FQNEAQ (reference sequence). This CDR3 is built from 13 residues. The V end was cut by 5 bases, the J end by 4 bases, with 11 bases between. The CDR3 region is CASSGGLRETQYF. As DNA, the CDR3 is TGTGCCAGCAGCGGCGGACTGAGAGAGACCCAGTACTTC.

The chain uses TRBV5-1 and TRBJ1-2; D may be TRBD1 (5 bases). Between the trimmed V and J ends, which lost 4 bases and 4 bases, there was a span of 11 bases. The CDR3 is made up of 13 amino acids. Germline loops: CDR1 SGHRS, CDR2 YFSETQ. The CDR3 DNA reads TGCGCCAGCAGCGGAGGAGGGGTCTATGGCTACACCTTC. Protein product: CASSGGGVYGYTF.

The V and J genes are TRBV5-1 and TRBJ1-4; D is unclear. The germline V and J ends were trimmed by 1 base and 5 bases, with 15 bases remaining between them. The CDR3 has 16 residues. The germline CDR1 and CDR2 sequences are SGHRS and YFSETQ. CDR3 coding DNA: TGCGCCAGCAGCTTGTATCCGCAGCCCACAAATGAAAAACTGTTTTTT. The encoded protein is CASSLYPQPTNEKLFF.

CDR3 region: CASSQTGAGNQPQHF. In DNA form, the CDR3 reads TGTGCCAGCAGTCAAACAGGGGCTGGCAATCAGCCCCAGCATTTT. The chain uses TRBV6-2 or TRBV6-3 and TRBJ1-5; TRBD1 agrees at 7 bases. The CDR3 spans 15 residues. The V gene's germline CDR1 is MNHEY and CDR2 SVGEGT. With V trimmed by 5 bases and J by 2 bases, 6 bases remained unmatched.

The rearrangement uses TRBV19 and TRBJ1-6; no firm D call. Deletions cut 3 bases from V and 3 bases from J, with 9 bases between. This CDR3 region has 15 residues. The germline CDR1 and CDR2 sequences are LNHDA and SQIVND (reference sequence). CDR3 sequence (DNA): TGTGCCAGTAGTATTAACTGGGGCTATAATTCACCCCTCCACTTT. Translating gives CASSINWGYNSPLHF.

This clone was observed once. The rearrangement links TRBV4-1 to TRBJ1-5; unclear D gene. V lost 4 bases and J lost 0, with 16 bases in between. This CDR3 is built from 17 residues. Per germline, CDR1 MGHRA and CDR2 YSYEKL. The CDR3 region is CASSRNGPSYSNQPQHF. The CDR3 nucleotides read TGCGCCAGCAGCCGGAACGGACCGTCCTATAGCAATCAGCCCCAGCATTTT.

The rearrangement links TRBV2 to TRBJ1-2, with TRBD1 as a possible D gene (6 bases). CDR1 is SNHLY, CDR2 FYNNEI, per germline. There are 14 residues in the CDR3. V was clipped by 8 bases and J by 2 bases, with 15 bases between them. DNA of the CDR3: TGTGCCAGCGAGGCGGACAGACCCAACTATGGCTACACCTTC. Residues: CASEADRPNYGYTF.

The CDR3 nucleotides read TGTGCCAGCAGCCCCCGTGTGGCGGGGGGATACGAGCAGTACTTC. This encodes CASSPRVAGGYEQYF. The gene calls are TRBV7-9 and TRBJ2-7; 8 nucleotides align to TRBD2. Germline V CDR1 and CDR2: SEHNR, FQNEAQ (reference sequence). The trim removed 5 bases at V and 4 bases at J, leaving 10 bases unmatched. This CDR3 contains 15 residues.

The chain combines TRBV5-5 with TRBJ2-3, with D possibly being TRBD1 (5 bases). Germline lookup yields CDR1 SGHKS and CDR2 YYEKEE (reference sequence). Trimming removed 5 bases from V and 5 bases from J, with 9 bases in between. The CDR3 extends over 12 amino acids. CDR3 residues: CASRYGQDTQYF. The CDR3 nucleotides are TGTGCCAGCAGGTACGGACAAGATACGCAGTATTTT.